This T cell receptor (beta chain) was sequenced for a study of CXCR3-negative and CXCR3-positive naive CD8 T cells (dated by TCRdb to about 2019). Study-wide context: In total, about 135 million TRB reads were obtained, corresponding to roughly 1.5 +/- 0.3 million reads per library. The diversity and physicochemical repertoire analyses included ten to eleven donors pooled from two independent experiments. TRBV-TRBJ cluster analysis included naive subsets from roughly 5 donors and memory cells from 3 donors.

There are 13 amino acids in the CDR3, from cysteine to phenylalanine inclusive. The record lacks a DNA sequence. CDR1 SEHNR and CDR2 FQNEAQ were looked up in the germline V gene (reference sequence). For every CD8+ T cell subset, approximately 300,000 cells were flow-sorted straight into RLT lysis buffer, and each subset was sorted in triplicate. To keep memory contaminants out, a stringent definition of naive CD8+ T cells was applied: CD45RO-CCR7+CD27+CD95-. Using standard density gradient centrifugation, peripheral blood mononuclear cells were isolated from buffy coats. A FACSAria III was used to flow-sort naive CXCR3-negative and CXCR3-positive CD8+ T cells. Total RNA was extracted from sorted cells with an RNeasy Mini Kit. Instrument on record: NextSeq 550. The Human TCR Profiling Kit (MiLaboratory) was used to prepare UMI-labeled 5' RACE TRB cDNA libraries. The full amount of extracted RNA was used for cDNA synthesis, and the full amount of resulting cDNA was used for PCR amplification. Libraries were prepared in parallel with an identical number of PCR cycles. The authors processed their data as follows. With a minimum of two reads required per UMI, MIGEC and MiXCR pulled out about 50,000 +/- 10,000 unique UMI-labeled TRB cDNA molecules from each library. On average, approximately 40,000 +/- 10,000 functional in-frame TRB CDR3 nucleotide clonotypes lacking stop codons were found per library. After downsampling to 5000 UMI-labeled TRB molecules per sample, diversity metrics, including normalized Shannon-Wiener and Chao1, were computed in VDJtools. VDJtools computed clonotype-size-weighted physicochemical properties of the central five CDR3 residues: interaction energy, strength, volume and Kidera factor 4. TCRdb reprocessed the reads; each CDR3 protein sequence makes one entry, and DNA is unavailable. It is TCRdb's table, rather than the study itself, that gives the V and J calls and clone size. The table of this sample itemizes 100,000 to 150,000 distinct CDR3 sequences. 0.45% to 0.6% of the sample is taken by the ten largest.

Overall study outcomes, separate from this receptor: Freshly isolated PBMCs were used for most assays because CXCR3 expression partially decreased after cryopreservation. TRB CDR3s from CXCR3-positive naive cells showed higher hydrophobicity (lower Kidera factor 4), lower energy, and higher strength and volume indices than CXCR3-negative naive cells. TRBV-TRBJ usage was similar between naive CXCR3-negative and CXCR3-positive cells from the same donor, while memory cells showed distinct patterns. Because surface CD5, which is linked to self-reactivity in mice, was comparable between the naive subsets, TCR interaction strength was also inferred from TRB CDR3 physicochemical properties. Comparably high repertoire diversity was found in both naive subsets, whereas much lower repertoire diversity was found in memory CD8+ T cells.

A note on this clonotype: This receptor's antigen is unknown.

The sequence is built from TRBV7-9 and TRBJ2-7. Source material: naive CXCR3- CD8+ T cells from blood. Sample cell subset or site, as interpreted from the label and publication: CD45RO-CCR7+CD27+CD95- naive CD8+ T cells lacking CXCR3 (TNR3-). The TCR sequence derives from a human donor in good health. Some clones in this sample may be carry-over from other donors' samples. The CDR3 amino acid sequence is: CASSLSGPYEQYF.